This T cell receptor beta chain originates from a study of cytomegalovirus exposure and HLA in healthy donors (TCRdb year 2017). For the study in its entirety: An earlier analysis of roughly 630 of the donors reported approximately 290 Gb of sequence data and about 100 million unique TCR beta sequences from 150 million to 200 million T cells. Five DR-DQ haplotypes were handled as single units for association and clustering, since linkage in the cohort was strong. The genetic ancestry cluster associated with self-reported Caucasian donors included over 80% of the 300 to 450 genotyped donors. An earlier analysis of several hundred of the donors used high-throughput TCR beta sequencing to judge whether each TCR beta V gene segment behaved as functional or pseudogenic. The aim of the study was to test whether cataloging public T cell receptors could identify signatures of past pathogen exposure. HLA typing included class I and class II loci at four-digit resolution. Donor age, sex, ethnicity and CMV serostatus were compiled alongside the repertoire data. Rather than using new phenotypic data, the later analysis identified candidate immune exposures from TCR beta sequences and from how often those sequences occurred across donors. To study patterns of TCR occurrence, a later analysis re-analyzed previously published TCR beta repertoires from 500 to 850 donors and added high-resolution HLA genotyping. To predict cytomegalovirus infection status, the study combined high-throughput TCR immunosequencing, statistical association of individual TCRs with disease status, and machine learning. Typing coverage differed by locus: A, B, C, DRB1 and DQB1 were typed in roughly 629-640 donors, DQA1 in around 500, DPA1 in 606, and DPB1 in just under 490. An early release covering roughly 600 HLA-typed donors comprised approximately 300 gigabases of sequencing data and tens of millions of unique TCR sequences. Besides the first cohort of roughly 660 subjects, a separate validation cohort made up of about 120 different subjects was used. Every repertoire in the discovery cohort had been generated on one and the same sequencing platform. Among 398 genotyped donors of the cohort, an average of around 240,000 unique TCR beta nucleotide sequences were sequenced per donor, about a sixth of them non-productive. The T cell repertoires of roughly 660 subjects were profiled by immunosequencing and related to cytomegalovirus serostatus. A later genetic analysis took genome-wide SNP genotypes for 398 of the 666 donors and used that subset as a discovery cohort. What the authors observed across the whole study: The study listed 150 to 200 TCR beta chains as associated with cytomegalovirus. The sequencing pipeline was judged likely to have produced a cluster of highly shared sequence variants as a technical artifact. A later genetic analysis associated a missense DCLRE1C variant with V-gene and J-gene trimming of TCR beta chains, and an independent cohort replicated the association. A later analysis associated about 16,000 TCR beta sequences with specific HLA alleles at a false discovery rate of 0.05. A further reported finding was that TCR beta sequences accurately predicted the HLA-A and HLA-B alleles for most subjects in the first cohort. Some IMGT-functional V segments, including TRBV6-2 and TRBV6-3, could not be told apart with the 87-base-pair reads, so those segments were excluded. Sequencing depth was assumed to be roughly uniform across donors in the presence/absence analyses, though that assumption may not hold. In a later analysis, the rate of TCR association differed among HLA loci, with DRB1 alleles having the most associated TCRs and HLA-C alleles having the fewest. A later analysis found that most CMV-associated TCR beta chains appeared HLA-restricted, with HLA associations seemingly driven largely by CMV exposure. In an earlier analysis of some 500 of the donors, most TCR beta V segments were observed in productive rearrangements about 87% or about 30% of the time, broadly matching IMGT annotations. Assigning TCR associations to individual alleles was difficult when HLA alleles, especially DR and DQ, strongly co-occurred. Because counts were too low, 15 or so rarely observed V segments, including chromosome 9 orphons, were excluded from the earlier analysis of about 500 of the donors. CMV serostatus was the only immune exposure information available for the cohort. Correlated functional status among segregating V segments might reflect linkage disequilibrium, but an unknown experimental factor could not be ruled out. In a later analysis, HLA-associated TCR beta chains showed more clonal expansion and lower generation probabilities than non-associated chains that were equally common. Across donors, most TCR sequences were observed very rarely, whereas some public TCRs were present in many individuals. In a later genetic analysis, fewer N-insertions in productive TCRs were reported among donors in an Asian-associated ancestry cluster than the roughly 640-donor mean. Cytomegalovirus status was reported to be diagnosed by the classifier with high specificity and sensitivity in both the original and validation cohorts. In this cohort, only TCR beta chains were sequenced, and detectable features were limited by the absence of alpha or paired-chain data. In vitro tests confirmed that a few of the cytomegalovirus-associated TCR beta chains recognize cytomegalovirus antigens. According to the authors, the approach could potentially be generalized to other disease states and immunological phenotypes. Because some donors lacked HLA typing at each locus, the association tests relied only on the typed subset. Several of the top co-occurrence clusters appeared to be linked to parvovirus B19, influenza, CMV and Epstein-Barr virus, according to a later analysis.

As encoded in the germline V gene, CDR1 is SQVTM while CDR2 is ANQGSEA. Germline trimming: 7 bases from V, 1 base from J; junction bases outside gene matches: 7. The cysteine opens and the phenylalanine closes a CDR3 of 16 amino acids. Of all the DNA, just the CDR3 is kept, 48 bases in frame from base 1. Receptor libraries were prepared by the immunoSEQ multiplex PCR assay. For the multiplex PCR, a mixture combining 60 forward primers for TCR Vbeta segments and 13 reverse primers for TCR Jbeta segments was used. Amplification of the CDR3 region of rearranged TCR beta genes was performed with a multiplex PCR assay on genomic DNA. The Illumina HiSeq System was used to sequence the amplified TCR beta libraries as 87-base-pair reads. Turning to the authors' computational methods: In a later analysis, roughly 80 million unique TCR beta chains were counted across the 690 or so repertoires, and around 10 million of these chains were shared by at least two donors. A nearest-neighbor algorithm error-corrected the raw reads and collapsed the reads into unique sequences, merging closely related sequences to remove PCR and sequencing errors. To assign V, D and J gene segments, CDR3 sequences were aligned to IMGT reference sequences. For a sequence to be retained, a match of at least six nucleotides to both a V gene segment and a J gene segment was required. Rearrangements were classified as productive when the CDR3 lacked stop codons and remained in frame with V and J, and all other rearrangements were classified as non-productive. CDR3 was defined according to IMGT convention as the region running from the second conserved V-encoded cysteine to the conserved J-encoded phenylalanine. In an earlier analysis of approximately 500 of the donors, sequences lacking an unambiguous match to a single V gene segment were excluded. In an earlier analysis of approximately 550 of the donors, V segments were called functional above 56.7% productive rearrangements and were called segregating when the between-donor standard deviation exceeded 5%. A statistical classification framework was built to diagnose cytomegalovirus status from the catalog of TCR beta chain sequences. In a later analysis, TCR nucleotide sequences were compared against IMGT/GENE-DB human TR gene sequences so that V and J genes could be assigned. A later analysis assigned CDR3 sequences and most-parsimonious VDJ recombination scenarios with the TCRdist pipeline. In a later analysis, every TCR beta chain was defined by the combination of its CDR3 amino acid sequence and its V-gene family, and reads without a unique V-gene family were dropped. As a way to deal with suspected cross-contamination and a sequencing artifact, a later analysis dropped hundreds of nucleotide sequences that were highly shared and had low generation probability. In a later analysis, a clonal expansion index was calculated for each public chain from normalized within-repertoire ranks of inferred template counts. A later analysis computed generation probabilities with a VDJ recombination model fitted to out-of-frame rearrangements, and checked the results against IGoR. A later analysis scored TCR-TCR, TCR-HLA and TCR-CMV co-occurrence with hypergeometric tests, applying a repertoire-size bias correction to TCR pairs. False discovery rates were estimated in a later analysis by permuting HLA or CMV assignments 20 times. In a later analysis, co-occurring TCRs were grouped using DBSCAN, with TCRdist sequence similarity added in when clustering inside HLA-allele-positive subsets. Co-occurrence clustering excluded repertoires with fewer than 30,000 or more than 120,000 public chains, plus five with anomalous nucleotide sharing. TCRdb holds this immuneACCESS table with in-frame rearrangements only. Some clones are missing; in checked studies, unresolved V genes explain under half, and the rest has no known cause. Clone size and V and J calls were adopted from that table, with D and trimming inferred from the DNA. The sample has about 180,000 clones on record, 70% to 85% of them singletons. Of the sample, 3% to 4.5% is held by the ten largest clones.

Concerning this clone itself: The antigen this receptor binds is unknown. No quality values exist for individual bases; no much larger clone is one base distant.

The cohort consisted of some 730 healthy bone marrow donors. At the time of sampling, every cohort member was nominally healthy, though immune exposures that went unrecorded were likely present. The donor was CMV seropositive and belonged to the group of around 300 seropositive cohort members. A peripheral blood sample was collected from each donor, and TCR beta sequencing was performed on peripheral blood mononuclear cells. Genomic DNA extraction from the blood cell samples was performed with the Qiagen DNeasy Blood Extraction Kit. The specimen was PBMCs. The sequence joins TRBV29-1 to TRBJ2-3; 14 bases in the junction line up with TRBD2. The receptor was derived from a woman aged 55-70 years in good health and CMV-seropositive. The sequenced DNA is TGCAGCGGAAAAAGACTAGCGGGAGGGGGCACAGATACGCAGTATTTT. It encodes CSGKRLAGGGTDTQYF.